This TCR beta chain emerged from a study of blood T cell repertoires in COVID-19. Germline V gene data show CDR1 as SGHTA and CDR2 as FQGTGA. The CDR3 is 13 residues long. The V gene lost 2 bases and the J gene lost 7 bases, with 9 bases spanning the gap. Clones were read by immunoSEQ multiplex PCR, and TCRdb kept only the in-frame ones, dropping some. The sample lists 240,000 or so clones; around 87% were seen once. Sequencing was done on a sample of PBMCs or T cells enriched from blood (not recorded which). The rearrangement uses TRBV7-3 and TRBJ2-1; D may be TRBD2 (5 bases). The receptor's source is a woman in her forties with acute COVID-19. CDR3 nucleotides: TGTGCCAGCAGCTTAGTACGGGGAAATGAGCAGTTCTTC. Protein sequence: CASSLVRGNEQFF.